The T cell receptor beta chain under discussion was sequenced for a study of radiotherapy plus CTLA-4 blockade in lung cancer. The overall study: Objective response was observed in about 19% of patients, and disease control in 31%. Study-wide points: Blood TCR clones of tumor origin expanded after radiotherapy plus ipilimumab.

Of note for this clone: Its target is unknown.

The assay was immunoSEQ multiplex PCR, and TCRdb's table has in-frame clones only and misses some. Of around 30,000 clones in the sample, 60% to 75% are singletons; the top ten hold under 5%. Focal radiation with ipilimumab CTLA-4 blockade was given to patients with chemo-refractory metastatic non-small-cell lung cancer. This CDR3 spans 17 amino acids. J was trimmed by 2 bases and V by 4 bases; bases with no gene match: 11. Germline CDR1 reads MNHNS; CDR2 reads SASEGT. This chain links TRBV6-1 with TRBJ2-3; 8 bases map to TRBD1. The sequencing used peripheral blood, collected from a patient treated with radiotherapy plus ipilimumab. The TCR comes from a human donor with non-small cell lung cancer who had stable disease on radiotherapy plus ipilimumab. CDR3 coding DNA: TGTGCCAGCAGTGCCCCCCCGGACAGGGAGTTCACAGATACGCAGTATTTT. Protein sequence: CASSAPPDREFTDTQYF.